This TCR beta chain comes out of a study of T cell changes during pregnancy in multiple sclerosis. Profiled with immunoSEQ multiplex PCR; TCRdb holds only in-frame clones, not every one. The sample includes approximately 32,000 clones, nearly 90% of them seen just once. The source material was CD8+ T cells from peripheral blood mononuclear cells, sampled in the second trimester of pregnancy. The source of this sequence is a female donor with multiple sclerosis, enrolled in a pregnancy study.

The CDR3 DNA sequence: TGTGCCAGCAGTGAAGGGCTAGCAAAGGAGACCCAGTACTTC. Residues: CASSEGLAKETQYF. This sequence joins TRBV6-1 and TRBJ2-5, with D tentatively TRBD2 (5 bases). Germline CDR1 reads MNHNS; CDR2 reads SASEGT. The CDR3 loop spans 14 amino acids. With 1 base removed from V and 5 bases from J, the gap between germline ends came to 11 bases.